The 5 T cell receptor beta chains listed next were all sequenced from one sample in a study of blood T cells in healthy people across ages. Primed by a sample-barcoded 5' primer and a J-beta primer mix, a second PCR proceeded for 7 to 11 cycles. TCRdb fed the 5' RACE reads into MiXCR, producing one record per CDR3 protein. The sample yields hundreds of thousands of distinct CDR3 sequences, around 43% seen once. Sequencing used blood. The receptors were gathered from a man aged 80 or over in good health.

The sample holds many counts of this clonotype. This chain links TRBV10-2 with TRBJ2-5; D is possibly TRBD1 or TRBD2 (6 bases each). This CDR3 is 14 amino acids long. Between the trimmed V and J ends, which lost 9 bases and 4 bases, there was a span of 18 bases. CDR1 WSHSY and CDR2 SAAADI come from the germline V gene. The CDR3 region is CASAKPGGGETQYF. The CDR3 nucleotides read TGCGCCAGTGCAAAACCCGGAGGGGGAGAGACCCAGTACTTC.

This clonotype was detected a few times. V gene TRBV6-2 or TRBV6-3 combines with J gene TRBJ2-1, with 9 bases fitting TRBD2. Losses at the gene ends were 5 bases for V and 2 bases for J; bases not matched to a gene: 1. The germline gives CDR1 MNHEY, CDR2 SVGEGT. The CDR3 consists of 14 residues. The CDR3 region is CASSIAGAYNEQFF. In nucleotides, the CDR3 is TGTGCCAGCAGTATAGCGGGAGCCTACAATGAGCAGTTCTTC.

This clonotype appeared a few times. CDR3 amino acids: CASSPVGLGTSEKQYF. The CDR3 coding sequence is TGTGCCAGCAGCCCGGTTGGGTTAGGGACTAGCGAAAAGCAGTACTTC. This sequence joins TRBV4-2 and TRBJ2-5, with 10 bases lining up with TRBD2. This CDR3 is 16 amino acids long. With 4 bases clipped from V and 11 bases from J, the junction kept 16 bases outside the gene matches. Germline CDR1 reads LGHNA; CDR2 reads YNFKEQ.

This CDR3 reads CASRAGTGGIEQYF. CDR3 nucleotides: TGTGCCAGCAGGGCCGGGACAGGGGGCATCGAGCAGTACTTC. V and J are TRBV6-2 or TRBV6-3 and TRBJ2-4; 12 bases fit TRBD1. The DNA end favors TRBJ2-7, so the J call may be wrong. The CDR3 covers 14 residues. The V gene's germline CDR1 is MNHEY and CDR2 SVGEGT.

This clonotype was observed a few times. This chain links TRBV7-6 with TRBJ2-7, with D unclear. The germline V gene encodes CDR1 SGHVS and CDR2 FNYEAQ. The CDR3 spans 16 residues. Trimming took 0 bases from V and 1 from J, leaving 13 bases between them. The CDR3: CASSLAPVGSSYEQYF. In DNA form, the CDR3 reads TGTGCCAGCAGCTTAGCCCCCGTTGGCAGTTCCTACGAGCAGTACTTC.